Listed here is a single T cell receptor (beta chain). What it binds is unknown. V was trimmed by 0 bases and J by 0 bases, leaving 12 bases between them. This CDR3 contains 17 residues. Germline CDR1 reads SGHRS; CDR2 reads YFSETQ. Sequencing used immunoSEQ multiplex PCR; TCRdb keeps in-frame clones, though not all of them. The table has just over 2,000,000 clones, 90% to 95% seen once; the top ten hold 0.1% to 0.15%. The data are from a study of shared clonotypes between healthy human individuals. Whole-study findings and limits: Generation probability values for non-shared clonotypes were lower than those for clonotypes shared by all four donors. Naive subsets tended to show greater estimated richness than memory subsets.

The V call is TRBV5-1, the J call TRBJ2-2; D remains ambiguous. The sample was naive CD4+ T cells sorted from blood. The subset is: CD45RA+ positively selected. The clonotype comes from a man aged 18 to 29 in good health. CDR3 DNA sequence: TGCGCCAGCAGCTTGGTTACATCCTTCGCGAACACCGGGGAGCTGTTTTTT. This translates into CASSLVTSFANTGELFF.